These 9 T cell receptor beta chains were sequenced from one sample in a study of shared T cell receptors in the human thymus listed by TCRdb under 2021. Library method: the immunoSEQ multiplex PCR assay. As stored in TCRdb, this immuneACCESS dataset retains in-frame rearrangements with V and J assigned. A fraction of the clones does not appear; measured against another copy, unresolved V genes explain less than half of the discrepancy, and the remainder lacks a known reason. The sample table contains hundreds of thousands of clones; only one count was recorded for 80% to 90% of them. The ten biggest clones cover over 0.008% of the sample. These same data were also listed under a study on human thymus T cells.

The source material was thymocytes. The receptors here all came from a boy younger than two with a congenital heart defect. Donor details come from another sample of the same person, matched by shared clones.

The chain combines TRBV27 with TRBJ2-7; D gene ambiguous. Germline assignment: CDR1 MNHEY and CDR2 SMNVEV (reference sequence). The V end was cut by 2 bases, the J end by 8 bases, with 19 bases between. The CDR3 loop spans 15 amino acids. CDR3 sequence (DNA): TGTGCCAGCAGTTTAAGGTGGGCTTCGAATGTTAAGCAGTACTTC. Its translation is CASSLRWASNVKQYF.

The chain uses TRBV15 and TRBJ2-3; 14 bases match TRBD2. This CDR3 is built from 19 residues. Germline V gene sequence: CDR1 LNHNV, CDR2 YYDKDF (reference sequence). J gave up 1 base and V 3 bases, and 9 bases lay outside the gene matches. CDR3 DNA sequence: TGTGCCACCAGCAGTAGACTAGCGGGGGGGCCTTTGCGCACAGATACGCAGTATTTT. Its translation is CATSSRLAGGPLRTDTQYF. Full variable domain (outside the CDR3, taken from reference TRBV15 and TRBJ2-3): DAMVIQNPRYQVTQFGKPVTLSCSQTLNHNVMYWYQQKSSQAPKLLFHYYDKDFNNEADTPDNFQSRRPNTSFCFLDIRSPGLGDTAMYLCATSSRLAGGPLRTDTQYFGPGTRLTVL.

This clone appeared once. As DNA, the CDR3 is TGCGCCAGCAGCCCCAGGGAAGCTAACTATGGCTACACCTTC. Translation: CASSPREANYGYTF. The chain combines TRBV4-3 with TRBJ1-2; a weak D match, TRBD1 (5 bases). With 4 bases removed from V and 0 bases from J, the gap between germline ends came to 9 bases. CDR1 and CDR2 from the germline V gene are LGHNA and YSLEER. The CDR3 consists of 14 residues.

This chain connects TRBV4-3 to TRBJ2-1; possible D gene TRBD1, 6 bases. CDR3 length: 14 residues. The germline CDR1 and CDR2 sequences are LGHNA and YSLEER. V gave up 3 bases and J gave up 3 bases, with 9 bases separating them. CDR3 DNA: TGCGCCAGCAGCCAGAGACAGGTCTACAATGAGCAGTTCTTC. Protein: CASSQRQVYNEQFF.

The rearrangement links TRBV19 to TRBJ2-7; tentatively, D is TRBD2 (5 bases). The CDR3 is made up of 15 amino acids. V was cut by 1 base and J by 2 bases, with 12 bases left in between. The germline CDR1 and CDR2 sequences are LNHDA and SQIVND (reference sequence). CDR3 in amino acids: CASSIVPAEAYEQYF. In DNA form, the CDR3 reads TGTGCCAGTAGTATAGTTCCAGCGGAGGCCTACGAGCAGTACTTC.

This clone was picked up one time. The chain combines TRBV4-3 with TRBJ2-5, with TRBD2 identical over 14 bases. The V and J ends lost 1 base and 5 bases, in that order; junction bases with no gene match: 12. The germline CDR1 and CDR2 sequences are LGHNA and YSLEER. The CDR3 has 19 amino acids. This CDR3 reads CASSQVLTSGRASVETQYF. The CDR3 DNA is TGCGCCAGCAGCCAAGTCCTGACTAGCGGGAGGGCGAGTGTGGAGACCCAGTACTTC.

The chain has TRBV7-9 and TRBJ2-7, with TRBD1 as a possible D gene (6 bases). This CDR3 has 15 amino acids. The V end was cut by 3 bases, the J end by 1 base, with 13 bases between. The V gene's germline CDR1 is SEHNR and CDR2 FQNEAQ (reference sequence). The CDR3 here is CASSFGGERSYEQYF. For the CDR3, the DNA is TGTGCCAGCAGCTTTGGGGGCGAACGATCCTACGAGCAGTACTTC. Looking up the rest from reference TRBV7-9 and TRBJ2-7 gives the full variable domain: DTGVSQNPRHKITKRGQNVTFRCDPISEHNRLYWYRQTLGQGPEFLTYFQNEAQLEKSRLLSDRFSAERPKGSFSTLEIQRTEQGDSAMYLCASSFGGERSYEQYFGPGTRLTVT.

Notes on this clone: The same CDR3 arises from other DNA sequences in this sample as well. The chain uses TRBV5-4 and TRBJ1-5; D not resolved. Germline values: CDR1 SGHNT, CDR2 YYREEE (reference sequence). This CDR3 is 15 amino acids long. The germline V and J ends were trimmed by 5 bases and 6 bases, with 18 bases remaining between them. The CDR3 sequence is CASSEGPNDGQPQHF. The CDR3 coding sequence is TGTGCCAGCAGTGAGGGCCCCAATGACGGTCAGCCCCAGCATTTT.

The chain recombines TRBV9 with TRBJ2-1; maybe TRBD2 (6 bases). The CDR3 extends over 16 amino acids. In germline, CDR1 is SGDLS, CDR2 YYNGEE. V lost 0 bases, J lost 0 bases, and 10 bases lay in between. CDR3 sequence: CASSVGLADSYNEQFF. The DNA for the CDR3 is TGTGCCAGCAGCGTAGGATTAGCGGACTCCTACAATGAGCAGTTCTTC.